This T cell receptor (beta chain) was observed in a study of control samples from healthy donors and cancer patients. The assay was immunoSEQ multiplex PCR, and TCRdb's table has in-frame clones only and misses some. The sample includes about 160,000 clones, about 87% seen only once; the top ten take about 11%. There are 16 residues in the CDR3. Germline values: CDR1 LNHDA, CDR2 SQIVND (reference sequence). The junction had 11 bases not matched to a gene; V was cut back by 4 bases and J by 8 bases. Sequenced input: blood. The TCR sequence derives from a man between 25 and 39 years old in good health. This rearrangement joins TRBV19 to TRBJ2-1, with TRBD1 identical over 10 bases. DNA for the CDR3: TGTGCCAGTAGTACAGGGTCCGGGACAGGGGTCGATGAGCAGTTCTTC. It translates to CASSTGSGTGVDEQFF.